These 28 T cell receptor beta chains share one sample of origin, sequenced in a study of T cell responses to AZD1222 COVID-19 vaccine. Sequenced by immunoSEQ multiplex PCR; TCRdb stores in-frame clones only, minus some. Among about 160,000 clones, about 90% were seen once, and the ten largest hold 1.5% to 2%. The sequencing used peripheral blood, collected on day 0 of AZD1222 vaccination. These receptors all come from an adult in good health.

The V gene is TRBV9, the J gene TRBJ2-1, with D unclear. The CDR3 spans 15 residues. Germline assignment: CDR1 SGDLS and CDR2 YYNGEE. V dropped 0 bases and J dropped 0 bases, with 7 bases sitting between them. The CDR3 DNA reads TGTGCCAGCAGCGTAGGGGCTAACTCCTACAATGAGCAGTTCTTC. This sequence encodes CASSVGANSYNEQFF.

The chain uses TRBV19 and TRBJ2-1, with no clear D. The germline gives CDR1 LNHDA, CDR2 SQIVND (reference sequence). This CDR3 has 14 amino acids. V lost 3 bases and J 10 bases, leaving 16 bases between the germline ends. CDR3 protein: CASSIPRLGPEQFF. The CDR3 nucleotides are TGTGCCAGTAGTATTCCCAGGCTAGGTCCAGAGCAGTTCTTC. Full variable domain (remainder filled in from reference TRBV19 and TRBJ2-1): DGGITQSPKYLFRKEGQNVTLSCEQNLNHDAMYWYRQDPGQGLRLIYYSQIVNDFQKGDIAEGYSVSREKKESFPLTVTSAQKNPTAFYLCASSIPRLGPEQFFGPGTRLTVL.

This chain connects TRBV29-1 to TRBJ2-7, with TRBD1 identical over 9 bases. Germline V CDR1 and CDR2: SQVTM, ANQGSEA. J was trimmed by 1 base and V by 5 bases; bases with no gene match: 3. The CDR3 sequence is 13 residues long. The CDR3 DNA sequence: TGCAGCGTTCGGACAGGGGTTTCCTACGAGCAGTACTTC. Its protein is CSVRTGVSYEQYF.

This chain uses TRBV6-5 with TRBJ1-2; D is uncertain. CDR1 is MNHEY and CDR2 is SVGAGI in the germline V gene. The CDR3 consists of 15 residues. Trimming removed 0 bases at V and 1 base at J, with 9 bases between. CDR3 nucleotide sequence: TGTGCCAGCAGTTACTCAATTCGGGGTAACTATGGCTACACCTTC. Protein product: CASSYSIRGNYGYTF.

The chain employs TRBV19 and TRBJ1-1; D ambiguous. The germline V and J ends were trimmed by 8 bases and 3 bases, with 25 bases remaining between them. Germline assignment: CDR1 LNHDA and CDR2 SQIVND (reference sequence). The CDR3 has 17 residues. The DNA for the CDR3 is TGTGCCAGTGCCCCCGGGCCCAAAACATGGGGTGACACTGAAGCTTTCTTT. It codes for CASAPGPKTWGDTEAFF.

The chain carries TRBV7-9 and TRBJ1-2; D may be TRBD1 (5 bases). The V and J ends lost 4 bases and 6 bases respectively, with 18 bases between them. The CDR3 contains 15 residues. Germline CDR1 reads SEHNR; CDR2 reads FQNEAQ (reference sequence). The chain's CDR3 is CASSYKDGGRDGYTF. CDR3 coding DNA: TGTGCCAGCAGCTACAAGGACGGGGGACGGGATGGCTACACCTTC. The complete variable domain, with remaining parts taken from reference TRBV7-9 and TRBJ1-2, reads DTGVSQNPRHKITKRGQNVTFRCDPISEHNRLYWYRQTLGQGPEFLTYFQNEAQLEKSRLLSDRFSAERPKGSFSTLEIQRTEQGDSAMYLCASSYKDGGRDGYTFGSGTRLTVV.

This clone has a single count. The chain uses TRBV28 and TRBJ2-7; 8 nucleotides line up with TRBD1. Unmatched junction bases numbered 4, after V lost 6 bases and J lost 0 bases. The CDR3 is 14 residues long. Per the germline V gene, CDR1 is MDHEN and CDR2 is SYDVKM. CDR3 in DNA: TGTGCCAGCAGCAGACAGGGGAACTCCTACGAGCAGTACTTC. As protein: CASSRQGNSYEQYF. The complete variable domain, with remaining parts taken from reference TRBV28 and TRBJ2-7, reads DVKVTQSSRYLVKRTGEKVFLECVQDMDHENMFWYRQDPGLGLRLIYFSYDVKMKEKGDIPEGYSVSREKKERFSLILESASTNQTSMYLCASSRQGNSYEQYFGPGTRLTVT.

J is TRBJ2-1 and V is TRBV28, with no clear D. The CDR3 consists of 14 residues. The ends were cut back, 7 bases at V and 3 bases at J, with 13 bases in the middle. Per the germline V gene, CDR1 is MDHEN and CDR2 is SYDVKM. CDR3 nucleotides: TGTGCCAGCAAGTCCGGGCCCCTCTACAATGAGCAGTTCTTC. Translation: CASKSGPLYNEQFF. The full variable domain, completed using reference TRBV28 and TRBJ2-1, is DVKVTQSSRYLVKRTGEKVFLECVQDMDHENMFWYRQDPGLGLRLIYFSYDVKMKEKGDIPEGYSVSREKKERFSLILESASTNQTSMYLCASKSGPLYNEQFFGPGTRLTVL.

The rearrangement joins TRBV19 to TRBJ1-1, with 7 positions matching TRBD1. The length of the CDR3 is 14 residues. Unmatched junction bases numbered 6, after V lost 5 bases and J lost 3 bases. Per the germline V gene, CDR1 is LNHDA and CDR2 is SQIVND (reference sequence). The CDR3: CASSSLTGDTEAFF. The CDR3 nucleotides read TGTGCCAGTAGTTCCCTCACAGGGGACACTGAAGCTTTCTTT. The whole variable domain, filled in from reference TRBV19 and TRBJ1-1, reads DGGITQSPKYLFRKEGQNVTLSCEQNLNHDAMYWYRQDPGQGLRLIYYSQIVNDFQKGDIAEGYSVSREKKESFPLTVTSAQKNPTAFYLCASSSLTGDTEAFFGQGTRLTVV.

The rearrangement uses TRBV10-2 and TRBJ1-1; the match to TRBD1 covers 9 bases. The CDR3 covers 15 residues. Per the germline V gene, CDR1 is WSHSY and CDR2 is SAAADI. Germline trimming cut 2 bases from V and 8 bases from J; bases unmatched to any gene: 9. The CDR3 is CASSETGGREGEAFF. The CDR3 nucleotides read TGCGCCAGCAGTGAGACAGGGGGCCGGGAGGGGGAAGCTTTCTTT.

V gene TRBV20-1 combines with J gene TRBJ2-1; D is tentatively TRBD1 or TRBD2 (6 bases each). CDR1 and CDR2 from the germline V gene are DFQATT and SNEGSKA (reference sequence). The V end lost 3 bases, the J end lost 0 bases, and 15 bases lay between the germline ends. This CDR3 region has 16 residues. The chain's CDR3 is CSASHRDLGSYNEQFF. CDR3 sequence (DNA): TGCAGTGCTAGTCACAGGGACTTGGGCTCCTACAATGAGCAGTTCTTC.

This clone was seen only once. This chain uses TRBV25-1 with TRBJ1-1; 7 bases are shared with TRBD1. Germline V gene lookup returns CDR1 MGHDK and CDR2 SYGVNS. Trimming took 7 bases from V and 3 from J; bases not matched to a gene: 5. CDR3 length: 13 amino acids. The CDR3 region is CASILTGYTEAFF. CDR3 bases: TGTGCCAGCATACTGACAGGGTACACTGAAGCTTTCTTT.

The chain has TRBV6-5 and TRBJ2-7, with 8 bases lining up with TRBD1. Germline V gene sequence: CDR1 MNHEY, CDR2 SVGAGI. V lost 6 bases to trimming and J lost 3 bases; unmatched junction nucleotides: 4. This CDR3 is built from 13 residues. CDR3 in DNA: TGTGCCAGCAGGGTGGACAGGGACTACGAGCAGTACTTC. Translation gives CASRVDRDYEQYF.

This chain connects TRBV6-5 to TRBJ2-3; the match to TRBD2 covers 8 bases. This CDR3 spans 15 amino acids. Germline values: CDR1 MNHEY, CDR2 SVGAGI. Losses at the gene ends were 6 bases for V and 3 bases for J; bases not matched to a gene: 8. In DNA form, the CDR3 reads TGTGCCAGCAGGCAACCGGGGGGGCGAACAGATACGCAGTATTTT. Protein: CASRQPGGRTDTQYF.

This clone was seen only once. CDR3 in DNA: TGTGCCAGCAGCGGAAGATCGACAGGGGGCGCAGCGGATACGCAGTATTTT. Translating gives CASSGRSTGGAADTQYF. The chain uses TRBV9 and TRBJ2-3; 10 nucleotides line up with TRBD1. Germline V gives CDR1 SGDLS, CDR2 YYNGEE. V was pared by 3 bases and J by 6 bases, with 13 bases of the junction left unmatched. The CDR3 runs to 17 residues.

This chain links TRBV30 with TRBJ1-2; TRBD1 might be the D (6 bases). The V gene's germline CDR1 is GTSNPN and CDR2 SVGIG (reference sequence). V was cut by 2 bases and J by 2 bases, with 15 bases left in between. The CDR3 loop spans 15 amino acids. In DNA, the CDR3 is TGTGCCTGGAGTCTAACAGGGTGGGGGAACTATGGCTACACCTTC. This encodes CAWSLTGWGNYGYTF.

The chain has TRBV6-6 and TRBJ1-2; 9 bases are shared with TRBD1. CDR1 MNHNY and CDR2 SVGAGI come from the germline V gene (reference sequence). Unmatched junction bases numbered 3, after V lost 2 bases and J lost 5 bases. This CDR3 comprises 14 residues. The CDR3 DNA reads TGTGCCAGCAGTTACCCGACAGGGGGGTATGGCTACACCTTC. Amino acids: CASSYPTGGYGYTF.

V is TRBV4-1 and J is TRBJ2-7; 8 bases are a match to TRBD1. Losses at the gene ends were 4 bases for V and 2 bases for J; bases not matched to a gene: 4. The CDR3 runs to 14 residues. Germline loops: CDR1 MGHRA, CDR2 YSYEKL. The CDR3 sequence: CASSPRQGTYEQYF. In DNA form, the CDR3 reads TGCGCCAGCAGCCCTAGACAGGGGACCTACGAGCAGTACTTC.

The chain employs TRBV5-4 and TRBJ1-1; D may be TRBD1 (5 bases). V shed 3 bases and J shed 8 bases, with 14 bases lying between them. Germline V gene data show CDR1 as SGHNT and CDR2 as YYREEE (reference sequence). This CDR3 is 13 amino acids long. The CDR3 loop reads CASSWGTQTEAFF. The CDR3 nucleotides read TGTGCCAGCAGCTGGGGGACGCAGACCGAAGCTTTCTTT.

This chain connects TRBV19 to TRBJ1-1; 7 bases fit TRBD1. CDR1 is LNHDA, CDR2 SQIVND, per germline (reference sequence). Losses at the gene ends were 7 bases for V and 0 bases for J; bases not matched to a gene: 11. The CDR3 sequence is 16 residues long. The CDR3, as DNA: TGTGCCAGTAATTCCCCTTACAGGGGCATGAACACTGAAGCTTTCTTT. Translated, it gives CASNSPYRGMNTEAFF.

The chain carries TRBV7-9 and TRBJ1-2, with no clear D. The CDR3 is made up of 12 amino acids. V lost 3 bases, J lost 8 bases, and 10 bases lay in between. The germline gives CDR1 SEHNR, CDR2 FQNEAQ (reference sequence). This CDR3 is CASSFGESGYTF. The CDR3, as DNA: TGTGCCAGCAGCTTCGGCGAATCGGGCTACACCTTC.

The gene calls are TRBV24-1 and TRBJ2-2; a possible D gene is TRBD1 (7 bases). The CDR3 length is 15 residues. CDR1 is KGHDR and CDR2 is SFDVKD in the germline V gene. V was pared by 1 base and J by 9 bases, with 14 bases between. CDR3 in DNA: TGTGCCACCAGTGATTTCGGGCAGGGGGGCAGGGAGCTGTTTTTT. Translated, it gives CATSDFGQGGRELFF.

This clone was observed a few times. J is TRBJ2-1 and V is TRBV20-1; D is unresolved. Germline-derived CDR1 and CDR2 are DFQATT and SNEGSKA (reference sequence). V dropped 3 bases and J dropped 4 bases, with 4 bases sitting between them. There are 11 residues in the CDR3. CDR3 sequence: CSASRYNEQFF. In DNA, the CDR3 is TGCAGTGCTAGTCGGTACAATGAGCAGTTCTTC.

The chain is built from TRBV7-9 and TRBJ2-1; the match to TRBD2 covers 10 bases. The CDR3 is 18 residues long. CDR1 is SEHNR, CDR2 FQNEAQ, per germline (reference sequence). Trimming removed 4 bases from V and 9 bases from J; junction bases left unmatched: 18. This CDR3 is CASSSSGGAGTISSEQFF. CDR3 nucleotides: TGTGCCAGCAGCTCAAGCGGGGGGGCCGGAACGATTTCCAGTGAGCAGTTCTTC.

This chain uses TRBV29-1 with TRBJ2-3, with no clear D. The V end lost 8 bases, the J end lost 1 base, and 7 bases lay between the germline ends. CDR3 size: 11 residues. In germline, CDR1 is SQVTM, CDR2 ANQGSEA. The CDR3 protein is CSLHGTDTQYF. The CDR3 region has the DNA TGCAGCCTTCACGGCACAGATACGCAGTATTTT.

The chain uses TRBV3-1 (or the pseudogene TRBV3-2) and TRBJ1-5; D gene uncertain. Germline assignment: CDR1 LGHDT and CDR2 YNNKEL (reference sequence). V shed 0 bases and J shed 1 base, with 4 bases lying between them. This CDR3 comprises 14 residues. The CDR3 DNA reads as TGTGCCAGCAGCCAAGAAGTAAGCAATCAGCCCCAGCATTTT. This sequence encodes CASSQEVSNQPQHF.

This clone was picked up a small number of times. The chain uses TRBV10-2 and TRBJ1-3; D remains ambiguous. The CDR3 has 14 residues. CDR1 WSHSY and CDR2 SAAADI come from the germline V gene. Trimming shortened V by 3 bases and J by 2 bases, and 8 bases separated the two germline ends. The CDR3 nucleotides read TGCGCCAGCAGTGATCCGGGTGCTGGAAACACCATATATTTT. Its protein is CASSDPGAGNTIYF.

The rearrangement joins TRBV5-5 to TRBJ1-5; 11 bases agree with TRBD1. Germline CDR1 is SGHKS and CDR2 is YYEKEE (reference sequence). The CDR3 totals 16 residues. V dropped 0 bases and J dropped 9; count of bases not matched to a gene: 8. CDR3 in DNA: TGTGCCAGCAGCTTGGCAGGGACAGGGGGTGCTCGGCCCCAGCATTTT. Amino acid sequence: CASSLAGTGGARPQHF.